This T cell receptor (beta chain) was sequenced for a study of blood T cell repertoires in COVID-19 (TCRdb year 2020). About the full investigation: Samples from collaborators originated in the United States, Italy and Spain and spanned both the acute and convalescent phases of COVID-19. The material from the prospective study consisted of cDNA or gDNA derived from T cells, B-cell-depleted T cells, or PBMCs. Subjects who had been exposed to COVID-19, were actively infected with it, or had recovered from it provided the deeply sampled blood TCRbeta repertoires that made up the dataset. A freely available public database, intended as a resource for researchers studying the immune response to SARS-CoV-2, is where the repertoires were released. The samples were drawn from the first 160 participants of the ongoing ImmuneRACE study and from 1,200 or so subjects provided by 6 global collaborators. A de-identified subject ID, COVID-19 status, age in years and sex were almost always included in the sample metadata. Where available, HLA class I and class II types were obtained from metadata supplied by the sample provider rather than from assay-based typing. Study-wide conclusions, independent of this receptor: How much clinical and demographic metadata was included differed by source and by participant, and the metadata was provided uncurated.

TCRbeta CDR3 regions were amplified from genomic DNA using the immunoSEQ Assay, a bias-controlled multiplex PCR. On the authors' methods: The number of nucleated cells in each sample was estimated from the amplification of reference gene primers within the assay. Sequence reads were collapsed and filtered to measure the absolute abundance of every unique TCRbeta CDR3 rearrangement. For each sample, productive Simpson clonality was calculated as the square root of Simpson's diversity index over productive rearrangements. TCRdb holds this immuneACCESS table with in-frame rearrangements only. Some clones are missing; in checked studies, unresolved V genes explain under half, and the rest has no known cause. The V and J calls and clone size were taken over from that table, and D and trimming were inferred from the DNA. This sample lists nearly 70,000 clones; around 88% were detected once. The ten largest clones take up roughly 6.7% of the sample.

Whole blood was collected in K2EDTA tubes by collaborating institutions according to the institutions' own protocols. For TCRbeta analysis, collaborator samples were shipped as frozen whole blood, as isolated PBMCs, or as DNA extracted from either sample type. Comment on this clone: Its antigen is not yet known. No much larger clone is present one base from it, and per-base qualities are unavailable.

At the junction V is shortened by 0 bases and J by 8 bases, with 13 bases in between. For CDR1 and CDR2, the germline V gene lists MGHRA and YSYEKL. The CDR3 sequence holds 14 residues, the cysteine and phenylalanine included. The read is trimmed to its CDR3 DNA, 42 bases read in frame from base 1. The rearranged chain carries TRBV4-1 and TRBJ1-2; 6 matching bases give a weak D call of TRBD1. Input material: peripheral blood. The clonotype was recovered from a woman between 65 and 79 years old with acute or convalescent COVID-19. The DNA is as follows: TGCGCCAGCAGCCAAGAGTGGACAGCGCGCGGCTACACCTTC. This encodes CASSQEWTARGYTF.